These T cell receptor beta chains were read from a single sample in a study of cytomegalovirus exposure and HLA in healthy donors. Method: immunoSEQ multiplex PCR; TCRdb's copy keeps in-frame clones and lacks some. The sample carries some 120,000 clones, less than 70% recorded once. The source material was PBMCs. Source of these receptors: a woman in her 30s in good health and CMV-seronegative. The CDR3 runs from the conserved cysteine through the conserved F or W. D genes are given only for firm matches. Size is omitted from some rows. Given values are once, few, many or a class for expanded clones.

j_call | v_call | d_call | clone_size | cdr3_aa | cdr3_nt
TRBJ2-3 | TRBV28 | TRBD2 | NA | CASRAGADTQYF | TGTGCCAGCAGAGCGGGAGCAGATACGCAGTATTTT
TRBJ2-1 | TRBV21-1 | NA | NA | CASLGGRELYNEQFF | TGTGCCAGTCTGGGTGGGCGGGAGCTCTACAATGAGCAGTTCTTC
TRBJ1-2 | TRBV28 | NA | NA | CASGPGGRGGYTF | TGTGCCAGCGGGCCGGGGGGGCGCGGTGGCTACACCTTC
TRBJ1-6 | TRBV28 | NA | NA | CASSFPQVEDSPLHF | TGTGCCAGCAGTTTCCCTCAGGTGGAGGATTCACCCCTCCACTTT
TRBJ1-5 | TRBV28 | NA | NA | CASSLPGRGNQPQHF | TGTGCCAGCAGTTTACCGGGAAGGGGCAATCAGCCCCAGCATTTT
TRBJ1-6 | TRBV5-1 | NA | NA | CASSLAGQGSPLHF | TGCGCCAGCAGCTTGGCCGGGCAGGGTTCACCCCTCCACTTT
TRBJ2-5 | TRBV11-2 | NA | NA | CASSRETQYF | TGTGCCAGCAGTAGAGAGACCCAGTACTTC
TRBJ1-1 | TRBV27 | NA | NA | CASSLPGTGKAEAFF | TGTGCCAGCAGTTTACCCGGTACAGGGAAAGCTGAAGCTTTCTTT
TRBJ2-1 | TRBV28 | NA | NA | CASSSQGGIYNEQFF | TGTGCCAGCAGTTCTCAGGGGGGAATTTACAATGAGCAGTTCTTC
TRBJ2-3 | TRBV5-1 | NA | NA | CASSSGTGGGTDTQYF | TGCGCCAGCAGTTCGGGGACGGGGGGCGGCACAGATACGCAGTATTTT
TRBJ2-3 | TRBV7-2 | TRBD2 | NA | CASSLSGTFGTDTQYF | TGTGCCAGCAGCTTAAGCGGGACGTTCGGCACAGATACGCAGTATTTT
TRBJ2-5 | TRBV5-6 | TRBD1 | NA | CASSFEQGQETQYF | TGTGCCAGCAGCTTCGAACAGGGGCAAGAGACCCAGTACTTC
TRBJ1-3 | TRBV7-9 | NA | NA | CASSLGGIGNTIYF | TGTGCCAGCAGCTTGGGGGGGATTGGAAACACCATATATTTT
TRBJ1-5 | TRBV28 | TRBD1 | NA | CASSLIPSGRGNQPQHF | TGTGCCAGCAGTTTAATCCCATCGGGCAGGGGGAATCAGCCCCAGCATTTT
TRBJ2-7 | TRBV30 | NA | NA | CACLPGEGYEQYF | TGTGCCTGTCTGCCAGGGGAGGGCTACGAGCAGTACTTC
TRBJ2-7 | TRBV5-5 | NA | NA | CASSLAPGNPPYYYEQYF | TGTGCCAGCAGCTTGGCCCCAGGGAATCCCCCCTACTACTACGAGCAGTACTTC
TRBJ1-2 | TRBV7-3 | TRBD1 | NA | CASSSGQGYGYTF | TGTGCCAGCAGCTCCGGACAGGGATATGGCTACACCTTC
TRBJ2-3 | TRBV28 | NA | few | CASSFVPSGDTQYF | TGTGCCAGCAGTTTTGTCCCCTCGGGAGATACGCAGTATTTT
TRBJ2-5 | TRBV4-1 | NA | NA | CASSHLASEETQYF | TGCGCCAGCAGCCATCTGGCAAGTGAAGAGACCCAGTACTTC
TRBJ2-7 | TRBV5-1 | TRBD1 | NA | CASSLDRPQGAVYEQYF | TGCGCCAGCAGCTTAGACCGACCACAGGGGGCCGTATACGAGCAGTACTTC
TRBJ2-1 | TRBV9 | TRBD1 | few | CASTTTGIGHNEQFF | TGTGCCAGCACTACGACAGGGATCGGTCACAATGAGCAGTTCTTC
TRBJ2-1 | TRBV19 | TRBD2 | few | CASSIVGLAALSYNEQFF | TGTGCCAGTAGTATCGTGGGACTAGCGGCACTCTCCTACAATGAGCAGTTCTTC
TRBJ2-6 | TRBV28 | NA | NA | CASSLTDRPLLLSGANVLTF | TGTGCCAGCAGTCTGACCGACAGACCTCTTTTATTATCTGGGGCCAACGTCCTGACTTTC
TRBJ2-5 | TRBV10-3 | TRBD2 | few | CAISEGLAGSRETQYF | TGTGCCATCAGTGAGGGGTTAGCGGGGAGTCGGGAGACCCAGTACTTC
TRBJ1-3 | TRBV25-1 | NA | NA | CASSEWGQENTIYF | TGTGCCAGCAGTGAATGGGGGCAGGAAAACACCATATATTTT
TRBJ2-2 | TRBV6-4 | TRBD1 | many | CASRGDRDTGELFF | TGTGCCAGCAGGGGGGACAGGGACACCGGGGAGCTGTTTTTT
TRBJ2-1 | TRBV9 | NA | NA | CASSPQRQARNEQFF | TGTGCCAGCAGCCCACAACGACAGGCGAGGAATGAGCAGTTCTTC
TRBJ2-1 | TRBV2 | TRBD2 | NA | CASSAGLEVF | TGTGCCAGCAGTGCGGGACTAGAGGTCTTC
TRBJ1-2 | TRBV7-2 | NA | NA | CASSLGTGGNYGYTF | TGTGCCAGCAGCTTGGGTACGGGGGGGAACTATGGCTACACCTTC
TRBJ1-1 | TRBV25-1 | NA | NA | CASSAQGINTEAFF | TGTGCCAGCAGTGCACAGGGAATCAACACTGAAGCTTTCTTT
TRBJ2-7 | TRBV7-6 | TRBD2 | NA | CASSLGASGSYEQYF | TGTGCCAGCAGCTTAGGTGCTAGCGGGAGCTACGAGCAGTACTTC